Each of the 15 T cell receptor beta chains below was sequenced from the same sample in a study of cytomegalovirus exposure and HLA in healthy donors. Vbeta (60) and Jbeta (13) primers were used in the PCR. Only in-frame clones appear in the TCRdb table, and some are missing; sequencing was by immunoSEQ multiplex PCR. The sample holds tens of thousands of clones. Material: PBMCs. The receptors were sampled from a female donor in good health and CMV-seronegative.

The chain carries TRBV27 and TRBJ2-1, with 9 bases aligning to TRBD2. Germline V lookup: CDR1 MNHEY, CDR2 SMNVEV (reference sequence). This CDR3 has 14 amino acids. With V trimmed by 3 bases and J by 3 bases, 0 bases remained unmatched. The CDR3 loop reads CASSFSGGYNEQFF. The CDR3 DNA reads as TGTGCCAGCAGTTTTAGCGGGGGCTACAATGAGCAGTTCTTC.

The V and J genes are TRBV7-9 and TRBJ1-1; D is unclear. Germline V gene sequence: CDR1 SEHNR, CDR2 FQNEAQ (reference sequence). V was trimmed by 3 bases and J by 5 bases, leaving 13 bases between them. CDR3 length equals 14 residues. CDR3 sequence reads: CASSFVSGATEAFF. CDR3 DNA: TGTGCCAGCAGCTTCGTGAGCGGAGCGACTGAAGCTTTCTTT.

This chain links TRBV20-1 with TRBJ1-3; D unresolved. The V and J ends lost 8 bases and 0 bases respectively, with 5 bases between them. The CDR3 length is 11 residues. Germline assignment: CDR1 DFQATT and CDR2 SNEGSKA (reference sequence). The CDR3 reads CSLISGNTIYF. CDR3 nucleotides: TGCAGTTTAATCTCTGGAAACACCATATATTTT.

V and J are TRBV18 and TRBJ1-6; D is ambiguous. The CDR3 sequence is 16 residues long. Trimming cost V 7 bases and J 7 bases, with 20 bases left between them. Germline V gene data show CDR1 as KGHSH and CDR2 as LQKENI. The CDR3 nucleotides read TGTGCCAGCTACCAACAAGAGGGCAGTTGGAATTCACCCCTCCACTTT. It codes for CASYQQEGSWNSPLHF.

CDR3 bases: TGTGCCTACGGGACAGGGAGCCCGAACACTGAAGCTTTCTTT. This encodes CAYGTGSPNTEAFF. This chain connects TRBV30 to TRBJ1-1; TRBD1 matches 9 bases. The CDR3 is made up of 14 amino acids. CDR1 and CDR2 from the germline V gene are GTSNPN and SVGIG (reference sequence). The V segment lost 7 bases and the J segment 1 base; nucleotides outside the gene matches: 7.

The V gene is TRBV30, the J gene TRBJ2-5; D possibly corresponds to TRBD2 (5 bases). Gene TRBJ2-7 matches the end of the DNA better, so the J call may be wrong. The CDR3 covers 13 residues. Germline CDR1 is GTSNPN and CDR2 is SVGIG (reference sequence). The CDR3 DNA follows: TGTGCCTGGAGCCGAGCGGAGGCCTACGAGCAGTACTTC. As protein: CAWSRAEAYEQYF.

V gene TRBV10-2 combines with J gene TRBJ2-7, with a possible D match to TRBD2 (5 bases). The CDR3 is made up of 12 amino acids. The germline V and J ends were trimmed by 3 bases and 6 bases, with 9 bases remaining between them. The germline V gene encodes CDR1 WSHSY and CDR2 SAAADI. The CDR3 DNA follows: TGCGCCAGCAGTGATGGGAGCCCCGAGCAGTACTTC. Translated: CASSDGSPEQYF.

V and J are TRBV18 and TRBJ2-7, with D possibly matching TRBD2 (5 bases). There are 16 residues in the CDR3. Trimming shortened V by 3 bases and J by 5 bases, and 20 bases separated the two germline ends. CDR1 is KGHSH and CDR2 is LQKENI in the germline V gene. Here the CDR3 reads CASSPVGLSEMDEQYF. In DNA form, the CDR3 reads TGTGCCAGCTCACCGGTCGGACTTTCTGAAATGGACGAGCAGTACTTC.

The chain couples TRBV29-1 to TRBJ1-1, with 7 bases identical to TRBD1. V lost 4 bases to trimming and J lost 4 bases; unmatched junction nucleotides: 6. CDR1 SQVTM and CDR2 ANQGSEA come from the germline V gene. The CDR3 length is 13 residues. The CDR3 DNA reads as TGCAGCGTTGCTCAAGGGGGCGGCACTGAAGCTTTCTTT. This translates into CSVAQGGGTEAFF. Looking up the rest from reference TRBV29-1 and TRBJ1-1 gives the full variable domain: SAVISQKPSRDICQRGTSLTIQCQVDSQVTMMFWYRQQPGQSLTLIATANQGSEATYESGFVIDKFPISRPNLTFSTLTVSNMSPEDSSIYLCSVAQGGGTEAFFGQGTRLTVV.

The chain is built from TRBV9 and TRBJ2-1; TRBD2 matches at 9 bases. V lost 0 bases, J lost 4 bases, and 5 bases stayed unmatched. This CDR3 spans 16 amino acids. The germline V gene encodes CDR1 SGDLS and CDR2 YYNGEE. CDR3 sequence: CASSVVPSGEYNEQFF. In nucleotides, the CDR3 is TGTGCCAGCAGCGTAGTTCCTAGCGGGGAATACAATGAGCAGTTCTTC.

V is TRBV10-3 and J is TRBJ1-1, with D possibly matching TRBD1 (6 bases). Germline V gene lookup returns CDR1 ENHRY and CDR2 SYGVKD. The CDR3 is made up of 13 amino acids. V gave up 6 bases and J gave up 1 base, with 9 bases separating them. CDR3 sequence (DNA): TGTGCCATCAGAAGACAGGAGAACACTGAAGCTTTCTTT. Translated: CAIRRQENTEAFF.

This chain links TRBV6-5 with TRBJ1-1, with D perhaps TRBD1 (6 bases). CDR1 is MNHEY and CDR2 is SVGAGI in the germline V gene. V lost 5 bases to trimming and J lost 9 bases, with 19 bases between them. This CDR3 spans 14 amino acids. CDR3 protein: CASSTILGTRKAFF. CDR3 nucleotide sequence: TGTGCCAGCAGTACCATCCTTGGGACAAGGAAAGCTTTCTTT.

The V call is TRBV27, the J call TRBJ1-6; maybe TRBD1 (6 bases). The CDR3 spans 16 residues. Germline V gives CDR1 MNHEY, CDR2 SMNVEV (reference sequence). V was trimmed by 0 bases and J by 7 bases, leaving 13 bases between them. The CDR3 sequence is CASSLSAGTPNSPLHF. The CDR3, as DNA: TGTGCCAGCAGTTTATCTGCCGGGACACCAAATTCACCCCTCCACTTT.

The chain recombines TRBV6-1 with TRBJ1-1, with D hard to call. The CDR3 runs to 11 residues. Trimming removed 7 bases at V and 11 bases at J, with 14 bases between. Per the germline V gene, CDR1 is MNHNS and CDR2 is SASEGT. The CDR3 loop reads CASISTKRAFF. The CDR3 coding sequence is TGTGCCAGCATAAGCACGAAGAGGGCTTTCTTT.

The chain employs TRBV30 and TRBJ2-3; D might be TRBD2 (5 bases). CDR1 and CDR2 (germline): GTSNPN, SVGIG (reference sequence). The CDR3 spans 14 residues. Trimming cost V 3 bases and J 3 bases, with 13 bases left between them. The CDR3 is CAWRSTRRTDTQYF. CDR3 nucleotide sequence: TGTGCCTGGAGATCTACTAGACGGACAGATACGCAGTATTTT.